This T cell receptor (beta chain) is drawn from a study of blood T cell repertoires in COVID-19. About the study: From T cells, B-cell-depleted T cells, or PBMCs came the material, which was cDNA or gDNA.

Libraries were prepared by immunoSEQ multiplex PCR; TCRdb keeps only in-frame clonotypes and omits some of them. The repertoire holds some 260,000 clones, roughly 84% seen once, with roughly 3% in the top ten. The J segment lost 0 bases and the V segment lost 6 bases, leaving 4 bases of the junction unmatched. Germline V CDR1 and CDR2: MNHEY, SMNVEV (reference sequence). The CDR3 has 14 amino acids. The rearrangement joins TRBV27 to TRBJ1-1; TRBD1 agrees at 7 bases. Material for sequencing was peripheral blood. The clonotype originates from a woman under 30 with acute or convalescent COVID-19. The CDR3 here is CASSSGTVNTEAFF. In nucleotides, the CDR3 is TGTGCCAGCAGCTCCGGGACAGTGAACACTGAAGCTTTCTTT.